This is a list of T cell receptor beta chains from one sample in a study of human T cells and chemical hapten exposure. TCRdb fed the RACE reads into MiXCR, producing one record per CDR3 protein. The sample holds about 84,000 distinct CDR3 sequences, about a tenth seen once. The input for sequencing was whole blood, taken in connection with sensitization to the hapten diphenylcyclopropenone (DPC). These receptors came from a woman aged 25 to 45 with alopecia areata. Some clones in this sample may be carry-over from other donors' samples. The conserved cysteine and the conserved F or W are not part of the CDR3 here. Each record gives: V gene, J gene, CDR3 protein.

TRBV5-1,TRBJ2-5,ASSLDRVETQY
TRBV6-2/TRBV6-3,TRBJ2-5,ASSYPDSQETQY
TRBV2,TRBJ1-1,ASSVSGTEAF
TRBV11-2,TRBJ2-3,ASSPPARDTQY
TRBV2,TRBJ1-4,ASSERVAKLF
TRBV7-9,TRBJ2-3,ASLGTLTHTDTQY
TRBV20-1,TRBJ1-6,SARVDRGNSPLH
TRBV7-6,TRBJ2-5,ASSLPAGTSGGPQETQY
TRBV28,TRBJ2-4,ASSSPNIQY
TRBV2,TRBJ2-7,ASTGGLAVYSSYEQY
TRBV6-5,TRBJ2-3,ASSYGAIPSTDTQY
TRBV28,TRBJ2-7,ASSRWAYEQY
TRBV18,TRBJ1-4,ASSPPGVTNEKLF
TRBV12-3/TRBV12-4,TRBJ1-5,ASSLGQLSNRPQH
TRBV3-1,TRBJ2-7,ASSRGTVHYEQY
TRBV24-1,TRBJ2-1,ATSDVGTGGLSYNEQF
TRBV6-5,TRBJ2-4,ASSYSGTGFSGAKNIQY
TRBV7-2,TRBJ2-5,ASSSARTVAGGAQY
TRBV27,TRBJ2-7,ASRRGGTGSYEQY
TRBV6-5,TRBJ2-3,ASSRRDGTDTQY
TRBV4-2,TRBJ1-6,ASSQEKSSYNSPLH
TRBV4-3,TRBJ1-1,ASSQDSSTEAF
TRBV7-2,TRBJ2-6,ASSPGAGTGANVLT
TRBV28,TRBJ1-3,ASSSPRGLGNTIY
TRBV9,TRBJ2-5,ASSPTGTNQETQY
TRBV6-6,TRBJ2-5,ASRKDQETQY
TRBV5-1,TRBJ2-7,ASSSTFTYEQY
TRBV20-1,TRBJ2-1,SARVKRSPYNEQF
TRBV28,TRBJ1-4,ASSSGQHNEKLF
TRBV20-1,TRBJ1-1,SASGRSTGGSFLNTEAF
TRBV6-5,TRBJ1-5,ASRQGMNQPQH
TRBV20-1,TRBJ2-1,SARKSYNEQF
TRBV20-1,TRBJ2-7,SARGPYEQY
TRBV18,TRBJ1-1,ASADRGTEAF
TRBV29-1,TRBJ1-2,SVGTGGSIPYGYT
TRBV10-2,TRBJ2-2,ASQGTGNTGELF
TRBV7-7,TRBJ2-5,ASSTGQGRQETQY
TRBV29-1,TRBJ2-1,SVGGEYNEQF
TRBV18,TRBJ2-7,ASSPGQYEQY
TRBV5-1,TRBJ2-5,ASSHFEQETQY
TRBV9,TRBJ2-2,ASSVFGANTGELF
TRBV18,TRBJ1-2,ASSPTQGAVGYT
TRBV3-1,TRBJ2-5,ASSQEGGRGETQY
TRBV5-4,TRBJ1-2,ASSRRTGGYYGYT
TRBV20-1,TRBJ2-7,SARDLGRSSYEQY
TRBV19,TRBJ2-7,ASSRGDRGNEQY
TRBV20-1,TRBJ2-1,SASAGPGNEQF
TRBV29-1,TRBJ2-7,SVVQDTSYEQY
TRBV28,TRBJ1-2,ASRYNYGYT